Given below is one T cell receptor (beta chain) in context. The clone's antigen remains unknown. The input lacks base qualities; no much larger clone sits a single base away. The immunoSEQ Assay, a bias-controlled multiplex PCR, was used to amplify TCRbeta CDR3 regions from genomic DNA. As for the original processing: The number of nucleated cells in each sample was estimated by amplification of reference gene primers within the assay. Sequence reads were collapsed and filtered to measure the absolute abundance of every unique TCRbeta CDR3 rearrangement. Productive Simpson clonality was computed per sample as the square root of Simpson's diversity index over productive rearrangements. TCRdb stores this immuneACCESS table with in-frame sequences only. Part of the clones is absent; in the studies checked, under half of the shortfall reflects unresolved V genes, and no reason is known for the rest. That table furnishes V, J and clone size, whereas the DNA furnished D and trimming. The sample records roughly 170,000 clones, about 80% of which are singletons. The ten largest clonotypes hold about 28% of the sample.

The CDR3, from cysteine to phenylalanine, totals 13 residues. Of the read, only the CDR3 DNA is kept; its 39 bases are in frame from base 1. CDR1 and CDR2 (SQVTM, ANQGSEA) derive from the germline V gene. Trimming costs V 6 bases and J 2 bases, and their ends lie 12 bases apart. The collaborating institutions used their own protocols to collect whole blood in K2EDTA tubes. For TCRbeta analysis, collaborator samples were shipped as frozen whole blood, as isolated PBMCs, or as DNA extracted from either sample type. The entry originates in a study of blood T cell repertoires in COVID-19 (dated by TCRdb to 2018 to 2020). In terms of the full investigation: Samples covering the acute and convalescent phases of COVID-19 were provided by collaborators in the United States, Italy and Spain. The material from the prospective study consisted of cDNA or gDNA derived from T cells, B-cell-depleted T cells, or PBMCs. The dataset comprised deeply sampled blood TCRbeta repertoires from subjects exposed to, actively infected with, or recovered from COVID-19. The repertoires were released in a freely available public database intended as a resource for research on the immune response to SARS-CoV-2. Samples were obtained from the ongoing ImmuneRACE study (first 160 participants) and from over a thousand subjects provided by 6 global collaborators. Sample metadata almost always included a de-identified subject ID, COVID-19 status, age in years and sex. Where available, HLA class I and class II types were obtained from metadata supplied by the sample provider rather than from assay-based typing. General conclusions and limits of the study: Clinical and demographic metadata were provided uncurated, with the amount varying by source and participant.

Sample: peripheral blood. The source is a woman aged 70-85 years with acute or convalescent COVID-19. The chain is encoded by TRBV29-1 joined to TRBJ2-3; tentative D gene TRBD2, with 5 bases matching. The sequenced DNA: TGCAGCGTGGAGGACGGCCTCACAGATACGCAGTATTTT. It codes for CSVEDGLTDTQYF.